This TCR beta chain was profiled in a study of T-cell reconstitution after alpha-beta-depleted transplantation in children. Unique molecular identifiers were incorporated when the TCRbeta library was constructed. A single record per CDR3 protein comes from TCRdb applying MiXCR to the PCR reads. The repertoire has 500,000 or so distinct CDR3 sequences, over 9.5% of them found once; the top ten carry less than 15%. V was cut by 2 bases and J by 2 bases, with 13 bases left in between. Germline CDR1 MNHEY, CDR2 SMNVEV (reference sequence). The CDR3 runs 15 residues. This clonotype was seen a handful of times.

The TCR sequence derives from a female patient aged 2 to 10 who had a stem cell transplant for aplastic anemia, so the T cells may come from the graft donor. The rearrangement uses TRBV27 and TRBJ2-7; a weak D match, TRBD1 (5 bases). The sequences come from PBMCs, mostly from graft donor cells, collected 180 days after TCRalphabeta/CD19-depleted stem cell transplant. CDR3 sequence: CASSLSRVEAYEQYF. The CDR3 nucleotides read TGTGCCAGCAGTTTAAGCAGGGTTGAAGCCTACGAGCAGTACTTC.